The T cell receptor beta chain described here comes from a study of blood T cell repertoires in COVID-19. Within the 2 weeks before study entry, each person in the exposed group met a COVID-19 case. Some clones are missing from TCRdb's copy, which holds only in-frame ones; the method was immunoSEQ multiplex PCR. The data hold roughly 400,000 clones, with roughly nine tenths observed a single time. CDR1 and CDR2 (germline): MNHNY, SVGAGI (reference sequence). The CDR3 runs to 15 residues. V shed 5 bases, J shed 9 bases, and the junction held 8 bases outside the gene matches. The origin of this receptor is a woman aged 40 to 50 who had been exposed to COVID-19. The chain recombines TRBV6-6 with TRBJ1-6, with 9 bases fitting TRBD1. The sequenced material came from PBMCs or T cells enriched from blood (not recorded which). CDR3 protein: CASSVRTGESSPLHF. CDR3 nucleotides: TGTGCCAGCAGTGTTCGGACAGGGGAATCTTCACCCCTCCACTTT.